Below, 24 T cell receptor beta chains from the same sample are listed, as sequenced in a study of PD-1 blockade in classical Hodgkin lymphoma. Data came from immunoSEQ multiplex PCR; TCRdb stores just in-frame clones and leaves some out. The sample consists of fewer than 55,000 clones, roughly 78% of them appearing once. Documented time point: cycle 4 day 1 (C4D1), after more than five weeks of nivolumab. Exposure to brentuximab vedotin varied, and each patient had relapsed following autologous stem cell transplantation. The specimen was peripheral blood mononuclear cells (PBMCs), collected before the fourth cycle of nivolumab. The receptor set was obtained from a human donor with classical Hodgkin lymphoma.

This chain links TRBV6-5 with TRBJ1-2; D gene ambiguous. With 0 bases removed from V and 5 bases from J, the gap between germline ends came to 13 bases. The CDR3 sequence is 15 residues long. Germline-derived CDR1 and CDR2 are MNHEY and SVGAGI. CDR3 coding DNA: TGTGCCAGCAGTTACTCGCTGTCCGGAACATATGGCTACACCTTC. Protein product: CASSYSLSGTYGYTF.

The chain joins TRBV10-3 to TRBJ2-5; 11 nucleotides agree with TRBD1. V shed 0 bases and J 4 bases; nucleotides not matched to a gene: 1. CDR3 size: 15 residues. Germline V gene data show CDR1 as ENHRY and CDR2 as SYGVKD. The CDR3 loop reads CAISESGTGGETQYF. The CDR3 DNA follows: TGTGCCATCAGTGAGTCGGGGACAGGGGGAGAGACCCAGTACTTC.

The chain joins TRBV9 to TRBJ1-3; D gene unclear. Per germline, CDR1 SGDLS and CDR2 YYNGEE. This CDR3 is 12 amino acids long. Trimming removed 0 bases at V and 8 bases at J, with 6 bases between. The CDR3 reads CASSVEGYTIYF. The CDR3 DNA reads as TGTGCCAGCAGCGTAGAAGGCTACACCATATATTTT.

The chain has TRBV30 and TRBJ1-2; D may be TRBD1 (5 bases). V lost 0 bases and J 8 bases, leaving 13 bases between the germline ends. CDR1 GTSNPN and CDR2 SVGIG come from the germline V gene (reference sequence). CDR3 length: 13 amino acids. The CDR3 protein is CAWSVGVVGGYTF. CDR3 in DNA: TGTGCCTGGAGTGTAGGGGTGGTCGGAGGCTACACCTTC.

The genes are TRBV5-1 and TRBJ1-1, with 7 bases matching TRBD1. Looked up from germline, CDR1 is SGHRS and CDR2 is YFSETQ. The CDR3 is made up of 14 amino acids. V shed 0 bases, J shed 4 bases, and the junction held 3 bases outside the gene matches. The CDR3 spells CASSLEGAFTEAFF. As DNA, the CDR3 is TGCGCCAGCAGCTTGGAGGGGGCGTTCACTGAAGCTTTCTTT. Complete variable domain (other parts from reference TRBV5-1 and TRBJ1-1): KAGVTQTPRYLIKTRGQQVTLSCSPISGHRSVSWYQQTPGQGLQFLFEYFSETQRNKGNFPGRFSGRQFSNSRSEMNVSTLELGDSALYLCASSLEGAFTEAFFGQGTRLTVV.

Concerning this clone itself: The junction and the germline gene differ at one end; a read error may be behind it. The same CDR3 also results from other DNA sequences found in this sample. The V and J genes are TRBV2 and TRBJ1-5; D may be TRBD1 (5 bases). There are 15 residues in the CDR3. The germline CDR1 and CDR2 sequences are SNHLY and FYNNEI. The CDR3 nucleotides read TGTGCCAGCAGCGAAGCTGCACGGGGCGGTCAGCCCCAGCATTTT. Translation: CASSEAARGGQPQHF.

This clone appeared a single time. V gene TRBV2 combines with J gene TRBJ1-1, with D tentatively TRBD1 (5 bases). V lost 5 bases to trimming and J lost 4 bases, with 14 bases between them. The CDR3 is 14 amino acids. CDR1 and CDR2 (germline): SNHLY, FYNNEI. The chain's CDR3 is CASSSSEGSTEAFF. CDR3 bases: TGTGCCAGCAGTTCCTCCGAGGGGTCCACTGAAGCTTTCTTT.

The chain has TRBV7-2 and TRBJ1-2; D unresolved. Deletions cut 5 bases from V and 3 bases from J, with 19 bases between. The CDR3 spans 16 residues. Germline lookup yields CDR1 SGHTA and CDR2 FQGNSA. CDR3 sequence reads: CASSPYAPKADYGYTF. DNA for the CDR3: TGTGCCAGCAGCCCCTATGCTCCCAAAGCCGACTATGGCTACACCTTC.

The chain's CDR3 is CASPSGQGNMNTEAFF. The CDR3, as DNA: TGTGCCAGCCCCTCGGGACAGGGGAACATGAACACTGAAGCTTTCTTT. The chain links TRBV19 to TRBJ1-1; the match to TRBD1 covers 10 bases. The CDR3 sequence is 16 residues long. Losses at the gene ends were 9 bases for V and 0 bases for J; bases not matched to a gene: 10. Germline V gives CDR1 LNHDA, CDR2 SQIVND (reference sequence).

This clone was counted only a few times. DNA of the CDR3: TGTGCCATCAGTGAGTGGCAGGGGGGGCCAGAGCAGTACTTC. It translates to CAISEWQGGPEQYF. V is TRBV10-3 and J is TRBJ2-7, with D possibly called TRBD1 or TRBD2 (7 bases each). CDR3 length equals 14 residues. Germline CDR1 is ENHRY and CDR2 is SYGVKD. Trimming pared 1 base from V and 7 bases from J, leaving 14 bases between.

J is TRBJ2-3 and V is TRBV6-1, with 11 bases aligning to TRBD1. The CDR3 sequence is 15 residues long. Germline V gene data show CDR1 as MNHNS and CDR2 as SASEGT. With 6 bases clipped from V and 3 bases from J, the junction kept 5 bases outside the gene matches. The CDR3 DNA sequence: TGTGCCAGCAGGCTAGGACAGGGGGCGACAGATACGCAGTATTTT. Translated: CASRLGQGATDTQYF.

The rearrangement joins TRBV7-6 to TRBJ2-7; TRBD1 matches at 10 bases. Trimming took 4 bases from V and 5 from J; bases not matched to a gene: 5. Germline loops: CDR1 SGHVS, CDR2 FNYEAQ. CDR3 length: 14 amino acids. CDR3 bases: TGTGCCAGCAGCTCGGGACAGGGGCTTAACGAGCAGTACTTC. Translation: CASSSGQGLNEQYF.

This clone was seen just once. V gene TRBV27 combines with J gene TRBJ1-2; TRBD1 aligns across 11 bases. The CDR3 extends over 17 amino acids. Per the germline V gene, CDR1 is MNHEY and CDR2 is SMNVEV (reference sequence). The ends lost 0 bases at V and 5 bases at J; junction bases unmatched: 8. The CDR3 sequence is CASSLSGGTGGQYGYTF. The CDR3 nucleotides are TGTGCCAGCAGTTTATCTGGCGGGACAGGGGGGCAGTATGGCTACACCTTC.

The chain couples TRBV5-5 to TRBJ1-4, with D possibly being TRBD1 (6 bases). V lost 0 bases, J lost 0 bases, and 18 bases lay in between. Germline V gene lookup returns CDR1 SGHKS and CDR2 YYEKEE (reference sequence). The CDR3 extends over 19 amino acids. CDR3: CASSLALPGGQATNEKLFF. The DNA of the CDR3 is TGTGCCAGCAGCTTGGCCCTCCCCGGGGGGCAAGCAACTAATGAAAAACTGTTTTTT. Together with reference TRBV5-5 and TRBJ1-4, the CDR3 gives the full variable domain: DAGVTQSPTHLIKTRGQQVTLRCSPISGHKSVSWYQQVLGQGPQFIFQYYEKEERGRGNFPDRFSARQFPNYSSELNVNALLLGDSALYLCASSLALPGGQATNEKLFFGSGTQLSVL.

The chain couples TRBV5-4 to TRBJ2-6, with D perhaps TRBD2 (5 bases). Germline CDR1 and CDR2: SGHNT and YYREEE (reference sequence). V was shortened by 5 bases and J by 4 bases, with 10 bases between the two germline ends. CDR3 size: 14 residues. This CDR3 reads CASRGSAGANVLTF. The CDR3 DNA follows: TGTGCCAGCAGGGGGAGCGCCGGGGCCAACGTCCTGACTTTC.

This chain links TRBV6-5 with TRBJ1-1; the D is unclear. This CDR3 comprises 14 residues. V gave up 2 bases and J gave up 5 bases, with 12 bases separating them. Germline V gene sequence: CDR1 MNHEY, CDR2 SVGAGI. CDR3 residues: CASSYDGGNTEAFF. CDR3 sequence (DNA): TGTGCCAGCAGTTACGACGGTGGGAATACTGAAGCTTTCTTT.

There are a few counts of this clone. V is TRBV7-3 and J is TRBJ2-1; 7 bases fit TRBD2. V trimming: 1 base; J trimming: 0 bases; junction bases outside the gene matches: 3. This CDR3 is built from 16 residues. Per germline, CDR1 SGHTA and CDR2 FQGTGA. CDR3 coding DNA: TGTGCCAGCAGCTTAAGCGGCGGGAGCTCCTACAATGAGCAGTTCTTC. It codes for CASSLSGGSSYNEQFF.

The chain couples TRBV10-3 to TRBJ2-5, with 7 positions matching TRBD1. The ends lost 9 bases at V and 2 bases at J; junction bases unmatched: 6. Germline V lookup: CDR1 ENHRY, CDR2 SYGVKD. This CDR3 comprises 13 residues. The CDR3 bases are TGTGCCATGAGGGACAGCGGACAAGAGACCCAGTACTTC. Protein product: CAMRDSGQETQYF.

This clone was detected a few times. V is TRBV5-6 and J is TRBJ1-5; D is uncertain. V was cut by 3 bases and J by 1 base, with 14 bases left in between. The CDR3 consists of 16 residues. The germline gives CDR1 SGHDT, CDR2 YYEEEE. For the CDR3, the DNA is TGTGCCAGCAGCTCGAACATCTTGGGAAGCAATCAGCCCCAGCATTTT. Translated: CASSSNILGSNQPQHF.

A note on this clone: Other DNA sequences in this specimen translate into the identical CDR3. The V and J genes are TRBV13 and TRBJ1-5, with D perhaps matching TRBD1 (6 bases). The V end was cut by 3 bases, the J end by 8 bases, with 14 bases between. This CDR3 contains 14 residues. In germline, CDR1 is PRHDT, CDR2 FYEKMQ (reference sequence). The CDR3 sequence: CASSFNGGLEPQHF. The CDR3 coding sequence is TGTGCCAGCAGCTTTAATGGGGGGCTGGAGCCCCAGCATTTT.

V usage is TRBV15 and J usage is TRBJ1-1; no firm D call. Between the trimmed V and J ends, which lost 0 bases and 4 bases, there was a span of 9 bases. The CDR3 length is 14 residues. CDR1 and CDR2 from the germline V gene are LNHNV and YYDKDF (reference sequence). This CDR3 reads CATSRDLPVTEAFF. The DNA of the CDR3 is TGTGCCACCAGCAGAGATCTCCCAGTCACTGAAGCTTTCTTT.

CDR3 in amino acids: CASSVPLGRSGNTIYF. The CDR3 coding sequence is TGTGCCAGCAGCGTCCCTCTCGGAAGATCTGGAAACACCATATATTTT. V usage is TRBV5-6 and J usage is TRBJ1-3; D remains unclear. The CDR3 length is 16 residues. Trimming took 4 bases from V and 1 from J, leaving 15 bases between them. In germline, CDR1 is SGHDT, CDR2 YYEEEE.

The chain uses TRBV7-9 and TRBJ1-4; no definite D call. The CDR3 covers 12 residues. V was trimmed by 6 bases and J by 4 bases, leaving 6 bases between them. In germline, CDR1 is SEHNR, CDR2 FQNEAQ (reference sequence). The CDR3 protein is CASSWSNEKLFF. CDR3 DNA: TGTGCCAGCAGTTGGAGTAATGAAAAACTGTTTTTT.

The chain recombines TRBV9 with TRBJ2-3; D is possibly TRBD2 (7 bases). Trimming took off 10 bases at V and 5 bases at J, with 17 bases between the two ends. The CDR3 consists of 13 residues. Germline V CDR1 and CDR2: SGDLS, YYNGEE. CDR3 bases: TGTGCCTCCATGGGGGGGGCGAAAGATACGCAGTATTTT. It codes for CASMGGAKDTQYF.